The rows below give T cell receptor beta chains drawn from one sample of a study of cytomegalovirus exposure and HLA in healthy donors. The assay was immunoSEQ multiplex PCR, and TCRdb's table has in-frame clones only and misses some. Seen here are about 120,000 clones, 65% to 85% observed once, and the top ten hold 4%. The sample was PBMCs. These TCRs come from a man aged 18 to 30 in good health and CMV-seropositive. CDR3s include the opening cysteine and the closing phenylalanine or tryptophan. The D gene is left open where the match is weak. Only some rows state a clone size, as once, few, many or a class for expanded clones.

abundance: once; v_gene: TRBV11-2; j_gene: TRBJ2-7; d_gene: .; CDR3aa: CASSLDPGSYEQYF; CDR3nt: TGTGCCAGCAGCTTAGATCCGGGTTCCTACGAGCAGTACTTC
abundance: .; v_gene: TRBV21-1; j_gene: TRBJ2-7; d_gene: .; CDR3aa: CASSPRGGSCFNF; CDR3nt: TGTGCCAGCAGCCCCCGAGGAGGTTCTTGCTTCAACTTC
abundance: .; v_gene: TRBV7-2; j_gene: TRBJ2-7; d_gene: .; CDR3aa: CASSYRGGLYEQYF; CDR3nt: TGTGCCAGCAGCTACAGGGGGGGGCTCTACGAGCAGTACTTC
abundance: few; v_gene: TRBV7-2; j_gene: TRBJ1-1; d_gene: .; CDR3aa: CASSLQGMNTEAFF; CDR3nt: TGTGCCAGCAGCTTACAGGGGATGAACACTGAAGCTTTCTTT
abundance: .; v_gene: TRBV19; j_gene: TRBJ1-5; d_gene: .; CDR3aa: CASTPGGEIGNQPQHF; CDR3nt: TGTGCCAGTACCCCAGGAGGGGAGATCGGCAATCAGCCCCAGCATTTT
abundance: .; v_gene: TRBV11-3; j_gene: TRBJ1-2; d_gene: .; CDR3aa: CASSFPGGGANYGYTF; CDR3nt: TGTGCCAGCAGCTTCCCTGGGGGGGGCGCAAACTATGGCTACACCTTC
abundance: .; v_gene: TRBV30; j_gene: TRBJ1-1; d_gene: .; CDR3aa: CAWRAEGFGEAFF; CDR3nt: TGTGCCTGGAGAGCCGAGGGTTTTGGTGAAGCTTTCTTT
abundance: .; v_gene: TRBV19; j_gene: TRBJ1-5; d_gene: TRBD1; CDR3aa: CASSGQGDHQPQHF; CDR3nt: TGTGCCAGTAGTGGACAGGGGGACCATCAGCCCCAGCATTTT
abundance: .; v_gene: TRBV19; j_gene: TRBJ2-5; d_gene: TRBD1; CDR3aa: CASSSGRGFQETQYF; CDR3nt: TGTGCCAGTAGTTCGGGCAGGGGGTTCCAAGAGACCCAGTACTTC
abundance: .; v_gene: TRBV11-3; j_gene: TRBJ2-7; d_gene: TRBD1; CDR3aa: CASSLDREYEQYF; CDR3nt: TGTGCCAGCAGCTTGGACAGGGAATACGAGCAGTACTTC
abundance: once; v_gene: TRBV19; j_gene: TRBJ1-1; d_gene: TRBD1; CDR3aa: CASSISPTGVTEAFF; CDR3nt: TGTGCCAGTAGTATCTCCCCGACAGGGGTAACTGAAGCTTTCTTT
abundance: .; v_gene: TRBV11-2; j_gene: TRBJ2-1; d_gene: .; CDR3aa: CASSLVRTYLYNEQFF; CDR3nt: TGTGCCAGCAGCTTAGTGAGAACCTACCTTTACAATGAGCAGTTCTTC
abundance: .; v_gene: TRBV5-1; j_gene: TRBJ1-1; d_gene: TRBD1; CDR3aa: CASSLLAGTGIMNTEAFF; CDR3nt: TGCGCCAGCAGCTTGTTGGCCGGGACAGGAATCATGAACACTGAAGCTTTCTTT
abundance: .; v_gene: TRBV6-1; j_gene: TRBJ1-2; d_gene: TRBD1; CDR3aa: CASSEARQGTYGYTF; CDR3nt: TGTGCCAGCAGTGAGGCAAGACAGGGCACCTATGGCTACACCTTC
abundance: .; v_gene: TRBV30; j_gene: TRBJ1-6; d_gene: .; CDR3aa: CAWSVSGRPNRFVPLHF; CDR3nt: TGTGCCTGGAGTGTATCTGGGAGACCCAACCGATTCGTACCCCTCCACTTT
abundance: once; v_gene: TRBV29-1; j_gene: TRBJ1-3; d_gene: .; CDR3aa: CSVRGQGNTIYF; CDR3nt: TGCAGCGTTCGGGGACAAGGAAACACCATATATTTT
abundance: .; v_gene: TRBV14; j_gene: TRBJ2-6; d_gene: .; CDR3aa: CASSQGGGTGANVLTF; CDR3nt: TGTGCCAGCAGCCAAGGAGGCGGCACTGGGGCCAACGTCCTGACTTTC
abundance: .; v_gene: TRBV30; j_gene: TRBJ1-2; d_gene: .; CDR3aa: CAWRRTVYGYTF; CDR3nt: TGTGCCTGGAGGAGAACAGTCTATGGCTACACCTTC
abundance: .; v_gene: TRBV6-1; j_gene: TRBJ2-7; d_gene: .; CDR3aa: CASSDGGGYSYEQYF; CDR3nt: TGTGCCAGCAGTGATGGGGGGGGCTACTCCTACGAGCAGTACTTC
abundance: .; v_gene: TRBV7-8; j_gene: TRBJ2-5; d_gene: TRBD2; CDR3aa: CASRGLPDQETQYF; CDR3nt: TGTGCCAGCAGGGGACTACCTGACCAAGAGACCCAGTACTTC
abundance: .; v_gene: TRBV7-9; j_gene: TRBJ2-5; d_gene: TRBD2; CDR3aa: CASSSLAGGQETQYF; CDR3nt: TGTGCCAGCAGCAGCCTAGCGGGGGGGCAAGAGACCCAGTACTTC
abundance: .; v_gene: TRBV19; j_gene: TRBJ1-2; d_gene: TRBD1; CDR3aa: CASSTSSGQGMNGYTF; CDR3nt: TGTGCCAGTAGTACATCTTCGGGACAGGGTATGAATGGCTACACCTTC
abundance: once; v_gene: TRBV2; j_gene: TRBJ2-7; d_gene: TRBD1; CDR3aa: CAITTGTASYF; CDR3nt: TGTGCCATCACGACCGGGACAGCTTCGTACTTC
abundance: .; v_gene: TRBV2; j_gene: TRBJ1-2; d_gene: TRBD1; CDR3aa: CASSLTSGGGGYGYTF; CDR3nt: TGTGCCAGCAGCCTGACGTCAGGGGGCGGCGGCTATGGCTACACCTTC
abundance: .; v_gene: TRBV5-5; j_gene: TRBJ2-3; d_gene: TRBD1; CDR3aa: CASSPPGTGENTQYF; CDR3nt: TGTGCCAGCAGCCCCCCTGGGACAGGGGAAAATACGCAGTATTTT
abundance: .; v_gene: TRBV5-4; j_gene: TRBJ2-3; d_gene: TRBD2; CDR3aa: CASSQPGLAGGDTQYF; CDR3nt: TGTGCCAGCAGCCAGCCGGGACTAGCGGGAGGTGATACGCAGTATTTT
abundance: .; v_gene: TRBV30; j_gene: TRBJ1-2; d_gene: .; CDR3aa: CAWSATTINYGYTF; CDR3nt: TGTGCCTGGAGTGCAACCACTATAAACTATGGCTACACCTTC
abundance: .; v_gene: TRBV9; j_gene: TRBJ1-6; d_gene: .; CDR3aa: CASSAESGVWSPLHF; CDR3nt: TGTGCCAGCAGCGCCGAGTCGGGGGTCTGGTCACCCCTCCACTTT
abundance: .; v_gene: TRBV6-1; j_gene: TRBJ1-2; d_gene: .; CDR3aa: CASSEAGNYNYGYTF; CDR3nt: TGTGCCAGCAGTGAGGCAGGGAATTATAACTATGGCTACACCTTC
abundance: .; v_gene: TRBV13; j_gene: TRBJ2-3; d_gene: TRBD2; CDR3aa: CASSLGGGIDTQYF; CDR3nt: TGTGCCAGCAGCTTAGGCGGGGGGATAGATACGCAGTATTTT
abundance: .; v_gene: TRBV5-6; j_gene: TRBJ2-2; d_gene: TRBD1; CDR3aa: CASKGQDSVTGELFF; CDR3nt: TGTGCCAGCAAAGGACAGGATAGCGTCACCGGGGAGCTGTTTTTT
abundance: .; v_gene: TRBV10-3; j_gene: TRBJ2-1; d_gene: TRBD2; CDR3aa: CAISGRPSGTSGYNEQFF; CDR3nt: TGTGCCATCAGTGGCAGGCCGTCCGGGACTAGCGGGTACAATGAGCAGTTCTTC
abundance: .; v_gene: TRBV18; j_gene: TRBJ1-4; d_gene: .; CDR3aa: CASSPGRDEKLFF; CDR3nt: TGTGCCAGCTCACCGGGCAGGGATGAAAAACTGTTTTTT
abundance: .; v_gene: TRBV27; j_gene: TRBJ2-4; d_gene: .; CDR3aa: CASSLQGAKNIQYF; CDR3nt: TGTGCCAGCAGTTTACAGGGGGCCAAAAACATTCAGTACTTC
abundance: few; v_gene: TRBV7-9; j_gene: TRBJ2-5; d_gene: .; CDR3aa: CASSLPGTTETQYF; CDR3nt: TGTGCCAGCAGCCTACCCGGGACAACAGAGACCCAGTACTTC
abundance: few; v_gene: TRBV7-2; j_gene: TRBJ1-5; d_gene: TRBD1; CDR3aa: CASSLASRGQGGVGNQPQHF; CDR3nt: TGTGCCAGCAGCTTAGCGAGTAGGGGACAGGGGGGGGTGGGCAATCAGCCCCAGCATTTT
abundance: .; v_gene: TRBV9; j_gene: TRBJ2-5; d_gene: TRBD1; CDR3aa: CASGRDRGEETQYF; CDR3nt: TGTGCCAGCGGCCGGGACAGGGGCGAAGAGACCCAGTACTTC
abundance: .; v_gene: TRBV29-1; j_gene: TRBJ2-1; d_gene: TRBD1; CDR3aa: CSVEDRATGTGISWEQFF; CDR3nt: TGCAGCGTTGAAGATCGGGCAACCGGGACAGGGATCTCCTGGGAGCAGTTCTTC
abundance: once; v_gene: TRBV12-5; j_gene: TRBJ2-7; d_gene: .; CDR3aa: CASGLVVGKGSYEQYF; CDR3nt: TGTGCTAGTGGTTTGGTAGTGGGGAAGGGGTCCTACGAGCAGTACTTC
abundance: few; v_gene: TRBV4-3; j_gene: TRBJ2-5; d_gene: TRBD2; CDR3aa: CASSLTSGGEETQYF; CDR3nt: TGCGCCAGCAGCCTAACTAGCGGGGGCGAAGAGACCCAGTACTTC
abundance: .; v_gene: TRBV7-9; j_gene: TRBJ2-3; d_gene: TRBD2; CDR3aa: CASSLLAGVGTDTQYF; CDR3nt: TGTGCCAGCAGCTTATTAGCGGGAGTAGGCACAGATACGCAGTATTTT
abundance: few; v_gene: TRBV2; j_gene: TRBJ2-7; d_gene: TRBD2; CDR3aa: CASSGPFSSGGASYEQYF; CDR3nt: TGTGCCAGCAGTGGCCCTTTTTCGAGCGGGGGGGCCTCGTACGAGCAGTACTTC
abundance: .; v_gene: TRBV7-2; j_gene: TRBJ2-5; d_gene: TRBD2; CDR3aa: CASRPGPGGETQYF; CDR3nt: TGTGCCAGCAGGCCGGGGCCCGGGGGGGAGACCCAGTACTTC
abundance: .; v_gene: TRBV5-4; j_gene: TRBJ2-1; d_gene: .; CDR3aa: CASSFTSNEQFF; CDR3nt: TGTGCCAGCAGCTTTACTTCTAATGAGCAGTTCTTC
abundance: few; v_gene: TRBV6-5; j_gene: TRBJ1-2; d_gene: TRBD1; CDR3aa: CASRPTGFHGYTF; CDR3nt: TGTGCCAGCAGACCGACAGGGTTCCATGGCTACACCTTC
abundance: .; v_gene: TRBV7-9; j_gene: TRBJ1-1; d_gene: .; CDR3aa: CASSLWGTTGEEAFF; CDR3nt: TGTGCCAGCAGCTTATGGGGAACCACGGGGGAAGAAGCTTTCTTT
abundance: .; v_gene: TRBV4-3; j_gene: TRBJ2-3; d_gene: TRBD2; CDR3aa: CASSQAPTSGKDTQYF; CDR3nt: TGCGCCAGCAGCCAAGCTCCGACTAGCGGGAAAGATACGCAGTATTTT
abundance: .; v_gene: TRBV28; j_gene: TRBJ2-3; d_gene: .; CDR3aa: CASTITGYQSDTQYF; CDR3nt: TGTGCCAGCACCATCACAGGGTATCAGTCAGATACGCAGTATTTT
abundance: .; v_gene: TRBV2; j_gene: TRBJ2-5; d_gene: .; CDR3aa: CASRARVLAGETQYF; CDR3nt: TGTGCCAGCAGAGCCCGCGTACTAGCTGGGGAGACCCAGTACTTC
abundance: .; v_gene: TRBV4-3; j_gene: TRBJ2-2; d_gene: TRBD1; CDR3aa: CASSQGDRDPLTGELFF; CDR3nt: TGCGCCAGCAGCCAAGGGGACAGGGATCCCCTCACCGGGGAGCTGTTTTTT
abundance: once; v_gene: TRBV30; j_gene: TRBJ1-2; d_gene: .; CDR3aa: CAWSKTTRINYGYTF; CDR3nt: TGTGCCTGGAGTAAGACAACTCGAATAAACTATGGCTACACCTTC
abundance: .; v_gene: TRBV6-1; j_gene: TRBJ2-3; d_gene: TRBD1; CDR3aa: CASTRSTGVGDTQYF; CDR3nt: TGTGCCAGCACCCGATCGACAGGGGTGGGAGATACGCAGTATTTT
abundance: .; v_gene: TRBV6-1; j_gene: TRBJ1-2; d_gene: .; CDR3aa: CASSGTLLANYGYTF; CDR3nt: TGTGCCAGCAGTGGGACTCTTCTAGCTAACTATGGCTACACCTTC
abundance: .; v_gene: TRBV30; j_gene: TRBJ1-1; d_gene: .; CDR3aa: CAWISTANTEAFF; CDR3nt: TGTGCCTGGATATCTACCGCGAACACTGAAGCTTTCTTT
abundance: few; v_gene: TRBV29-1; j_gene: TRBJ1-1; d_gene: .; CDR3aa: CSVRLANTEAFF; CDR3nt: TGCAGCGTTCGACTAGCGAACACTGAAGCTTTCTTT
abundance: .; v_gene: TRBV4-3; j_gene: TRBJ2-2; d_gene: TRBD2; CDR3aa: CASSQVGLAAGELFF; CDR3nt: TGCGCCAGCAGCCAAGTGGGGCTAGCGGCCGGGGAGCTGTTTTTT
abundance: .; v_gene: TRBV29-1; j_gene: TRBJ2-7; d_gene: .; CDR3aa: CSVGFHSQRGEQYF; CDR3nt: TGCAGCGTTGGGTTCCATTCACAACGGGGCGAGCAGTACTTC
abundance: .; v_gene: TRBV30; j_gene: TRBJ2-3; d_gene: .; CDR3aa: CAWRIPPGSSTDTQYF; CDR3nt: TGTGCCTGGAGGATCCCACCGGGTTCTAGCACAGATACGCAGTATTTT